The rows below give T cell receptor beta chains drawn from one sample of a study of T cell repertoires in cytomegalovirus infection. Antigens of these TCRs are unknown. TCRdb independently ran MiXCR on the reads; one entry per CDR3 protein. The data contain about 830,000 distinct CDR3 sequences, 32% of them singletons. Material: cultured CD8+ T cells from PBMCs, obtained from culture after CMV antigen stimulation. The receptors were gathered from a human donor in good health (CMV status not recorded). Some clones in this sample may be carry-over from other donors' samples. Each CDR3 is given with its conserved first and last residue. The D gene is left open where the match is weak. The size entry is marked missing in some rows and otherwise reads once, few, many or a size class.

j_gene	d_gene	abundance	len	v_gene	CDR3nt	CDR3aa
TRBJ2-1	-	few	13	TRBV27	TGTGCCAGCATGGCGGGGATGTACAATGAGCAGTTCTTC	CASMAGMYNEQFF
TRBJ1-2	-	few	14	TRBV2	TGTGCCAGCAGTGAAACGGGACCGAACTATGGCTACACCTTC	CASSETGPNYGYTF
TRBJ2-3	-	-	16	TRBV13	TGTGCCAGCAGCTTATTTGAGGGTGGGAACACAGATACGCAGTATTTT	CASSLFEGGNTDTQYF
TRBJ2-3	TRBD1	few	14	TRBV10-3	TGTGCCATCACCAGGACAGGGAGCACAGATACGCAGTATTTT	CAITRTGSTDTQYF
TRBJ1-2	-	few	14	TRBV6-6	TGTGCCAGCAGTACCCCGTCAGGGGAGAGGGGCTACACCTTC	CASSTPSGERGYTF
TRBJ1-5	TRBD1	-	15	TRBV6-2/TRBV6-3	TGTGCCAGCAGTTACTCCCACAGGGGCCAGCAGCCCCAGCATTTT	CASSYSHRGQQPQHF
TRBJ1-1	-	-	15	TRBV19	TGTGCCAGTAGTATAGACGGTGGGTTGGACACTGAAGCTTTCTTT	CASSIDGGLDTEAFF
TRBJ2-1	TRBD2	many	16	TRBV7-2	TGTGCCAGCAGCGTCGCCGGGGGGGCCTCTTCCAATGAGCAGTTCTTC	CASSVAGGASSNEQFF
TRBJ2-3	TRBD1	-	15	TRBV27	TGTGCCAGCAGTCACGACAGGGGGGTTACAGATACGCAGTATTTT	CASSHDRGVTDTQYF
TRBJ2-3	TRBD2	few	16	TRBV5-1	TGCGCCAGCAGCTTCCCGATAAGCGGGGTGAAAGATACGCAGTATTTT	CASSFPISGVKDTQYF
TRBJ2-3	-	-	15	TRBV6-5	TGTGCCAGCAGTTACTCGGGGGGTCGGGCAGATACGCAGTATTTT	CASSYSGGRADTQYF
TRBJ2-5	-	-	13	TRBV10-2	TGCGCCAGTCACGTTAGGGGCCAAGAGACCCAGTACTTC	CASHVRGQETQYF
TRBJ1-4	-	few	12	TRBV13	TGTGCCAGCAGCACCTATAATGAAAAACTGTTTTTT	CASSTYNEKLFF
TRBJ2-1	TRBD2	few	15	TRBV4-1	TGCGCCAGCAGCCGGGGACTAGCGGGGGGGCCCGAGCAGTTCTTC	CASSRGLAGGPEQFF
TRBJ2-5	-	-	14	TRBV28	TGTGCCAGCAGTGGATCGGAGTGGCAAGAGACCCAGTACTTC	CASSGSEWQETQYF
TRBJ1-6	TRBD1	few	18	TRBV9	TGTGCCAGCAGCGATAGCCGGGACAGGGGGTTACCGGGTTCACCCCTCCACTTT	CASSDSRDRGLPGSPLHF
TRBJ1-1	-	few	15	TRBV5-4	TGTGCCAGCAGCTTGGTGGCCACGGGGAACACTGAAGCTTTCTTT	CASSLVATGNTEAFF
TRBJ1-6	-	-	13	TRBV19	TGTGCAGTCAGACAAGGCGGGGGTTCACCCCTCCACTTT	CAVRQGGGSPLHF
TRBJ1-6	TRBD1	-	16	TRBV20-1	TGCAGTGCTAGAGACCTACAGGGGATTTATAATTCACCCCTCCACTTT	CSARDLQGIYNSPLHF
TRBJ1-1	-	few	13	TRBV6-1	TGTGCCAGCAGTGAACCAGGGAGCACTGAAGCTTTCTTT	CASSEPGSTEAFF
TRBJ2-1	-	many	16	TRBV7-9	TGTGCCAGCAGTCCCCGCGGTAGCCCGTCGGGGAATGAGCAGTTCTTC	CASSPRGSPSGNEQFF
TRBJ1-6	-	-	17	TRBV7-8	TGTGCCAGCAGCTTCCAGGGCCAAAGCTCCTATAATTCACCCCTCCACTTT	CASSFQGQSSYNSPLHF
TRBJ1-1	-	few	16	TRBV12-3/TRBV12-4	TGTGCCAGCAGTTTAACCCAATATAAATACTACACTGAAGCTTTCTTT	CASSLTQYKYYTEAFF
TRBJ2-1	TRBD2	many	20	TRBV7-8	TGTGCCAGCAGCACCAGCGGGGGGGCCGGTTGGTCACGCTTCGGCAATGAGCAGTTCTTC	CASSTSGGAGWSRFGNEQFF
TRBJ1-1	TRBD1	many	15	TRBV7-8	TGTGCCAGCAGCTTATCAAAAACAGGGGGGACTGAAGCTTTCTTT	CASSLSKTGGTEAFF
TRBJ1-5	-	-	12	TRBV24-1	TGTGCCACCAGTGCGACAGATCAGCCCCAGCATTTT	CATSATDQPQHF
TRBJ1-2	-	few	15	TRBV7-8	TGTGCCAGCACTCCTAAAGCTGGACAGAGTTATGGCTACACCTTC	CASTPKAGQSYGYTF
TRBJ2-7	TRBD1	many	16	TRBV12-5	TGTGCTAGTGGTTTCACCACGGACAGGGGAAACTACGAGCAGTACTTC	CASGFTTDRGNYEQYF
TRBJ2-3	-	-	11	TRBV12-5	TGTGCTAGTGAATTCACAGATACGCAGTATTTT	CASEFTDTQYF
TRBJ1-2	TRBD1	-	13	TRBV6-1	TGTGCCAGCAGACCTGGACAGGGTGGGCCATCCACCTTC	CASRPGQGGPSTF
TRBJ1-1	-	few	16	TRBV7-9	TGTGCCAGCAGCTCTTCAGCGCTGGGGAGGAACACTGAAGCTTTCTTT	CASSSSALGRNTEAFF
TRBJ1-1	-	many	12	TRBV4-3	TGTGCCAGCAGAATGGGGAACACTGAAGCTTTCTTT	CASRMGNTEAFF
TRBJ2-7	-	few	12	TRBV5-1	TGCGCCAGCAGCTTTTGGGGGGAAGAGCAGTACTTC	CASSFWGEEQYF
TRBJ2-3	-	-	15	TRBV4-1	TGCGCCAGCAGCCAAGTCACGGGCCCCACAGATACGCAGTATTTT	CASSQVTGPTDTQYF
TRBJ1-5	-	-	17	TRBV7-6	TGTGCCAGCAGCTTAAATAGCAGGGATGATCGCAATCAGCCCCAGCATTTT	CASSLNSRDDRNQPQHF
TRBJ2-1	TRBD2	few	16	TRBV28	TGTGCCAGCAGTCTGGAATTAGCGGGGGGGCGTGATGAGCAGTTCTTC	CASSLELAGGRDEQFF
TRBJ2-1	TRBD2	-	17	TRBV14	TGTGCCAGCAGCCGAGATAGCGGGCGAGCGTCCTACAATGAGCAGTTCTTC	CASSRDSGRASYNEQFF